These T cell receptor beta chains were read from a single sample in a study of CD8+ T cells in alopecia areata. Libraries were prepared by immunoSEQ multiplex PCR; TCRdb keeps only in-frame clonotypes and omits some of them. The repertoire holds around 140,000 clones, with approximately 50% as singletons. This specimen consisted of CD4+ T cells sorted from blood, obtained at week 0. The receptors come from a human donor with alopecia areata. Each CDR3 is given with its conserved first and last residue. Fields, in order: D gene, V gene, CDR3 protein. A D gene is named only where the DNA matches it firmly.

d_call: NA
v_call: TRBV7-2
cdr3_aa: CASSLRWGLATDTQYF

d_call: NA
v_call: TRBV29-1
cdr3_aa: CSVDASGTDTQYF

d_call: NA
v_call: TRBV5-1
cdr3_aa: CATSGSGDSGANVLTF

d_call: TRBD1
v_call: TRBV5-5
cdr3_aa: CASSFTGGWETQYF

d_call: NA
v_call: TRBV7-8
cdr3_aa: CASGGFGGYTF

d_call: NA
v_call: TRBV4-3
cdr3_aa: CASSLGQQNIQYF

d_call: NA
v_call: TRBV29-1
cdr3_aa: CSVGQSNQPQHF

d_call: NA
v_call: TRBV10-3
cdr3_aa: CAISESDYEQYF

d_call: NA
v_call: TRBV7-2
cdr3_aa: CASSLKETQYF

d_call: TRBD1
v_call: TRBV6-1
cdr3_aa: CASSDPGGNRGYTF

d_call: NA
v_call: TRBV30
cdr3_aa: CAWTLLQGDTQYF

d_call: TRBD2
v_call: TRBV9
cdr3_aa: CASSPTLAGVETQYF

d_call: NA
v_call: TRBV5-1
cdr3_aa: CASSFSDPSDTQYF

d_call: NA
v_call: TRBV29-1
cdr3_aa: CSVRLRGREGNTIYF

d_call: NA
v_call: TRBV15
cdr3_aa: CATSRDSEQYF